This T cell receptor (beta chain) was obtained from a study of T cell repertoires in cytomegalovirus infection. Background on the study: Both CMV infection and a matching HLA type were indicated by public TCR beta signatures.

Study-level findings and limits: CMV-specific TCR beta clonotypes restricted by HLA-C dominated the ex vivo response. Summed frequency of shared TCR beta families picked out CMV carriers who also had the relevant HLA.

This clonotype was observed a handful of times. Its target is not known. In TCRdb, the reads were re-called with MiXCR into one record per CDR3 protein. Of approximately 500,000 distinct CDR3 sequences detected, 16% appear once; the ten largest clones hold under 30%. This CDR3 is 15 amino acids long. Germline V gives CDR1 SQVTM, CDR2 ANQGSEA. V trimming: 3 bases; J trimming: 5 bases; junction bases outside the gene matches: 8. The gene calls are TRBV29-1 and TRBJ2-1; 9 bases match TRBD2. The source material was CD8+ T cells from PBMCs. This clonotype was obtained from a human donor in good health (CMV status not recorded). Some clones in this sample may be carry-over from other donors' samples. The CDR3, as DNA: TGCAGCGTTGACCCCGCGGGAGGGGTGAACAATGAGCAGTTCTTC. This codes for CSVDPAGGVNNEQFF.